The 10 T cell receptor beta chains below were found in one sample sequenced in a study of blood T cell repertoires in COVID-19. Sequencing was performed with immunoSEQ multiplex PCR; in TCRdb, only in-frame clones are kept and a portion is missing. The top ten hold 4.5% to 7% of the sample, which has roughly 330,000 clones, around 90% seen once. Sequencing used PBMCs or T cells enriched from blood (not recorded which). Receptors were obtained from a woman aged 25 to 39 who had recovered from COVID-19.

This clone has only one observation. The chain combines TRBV6-2 or TRBV6-3 with TRBJ1-3, with D possibly being TRBD1 (5 bases). Germline V lookup: CDR1 MNHEY, CDR2 SVGEGT. This CDR3 region has 15 residues. Trimming removed 6 bases from V and 0 bases from J, with 12 bases in between. The CDR3 DNA reads TGTGCCAGCAGCCGGACACAGAGCTCTGGAAACACCATATATTTT. It codes for CASSRTQSSGNTIYF.

The chain has TRBV7-9 and TRBJ1-1; D possibly corresponds to TRBD1 (5 bases). Germline values: CDR1 SEHNR, CDR2 FQNEAQ (reference sequence). V was shortened by 1 base and J by 3 bases, with 6 bases between the two germline ends. The length of the CDR3 is 13 residues. The CDR3: CASSLVGDTEAFF. In nucleotides, the CDR3 is TGTGCCAGCAGCTTAGTAGGGGACACTGAAGCTTTCTTT. The full variable domain, completed using reference TRBV7-9 and TRBJ1-1, is DTGVSQNPRHKITKRGQNVTFRCDPISEHNRLYWYRQTLGQGPEFLTYFQNEAQLEKSRLLSDRFSAERPKGSFSTLEIQRTEQGDSAMYLCASSLVGDTEAFFGQGTRLTVV.

This clone appeared a single time. One end of the junction does not line up with germline, which may come from a read error. The chain carries TRBV7-7 and TRBJ2-5, with 11 nucleotides matching TRBD2. CDR3 size: 15 residues. Germline V CDR1 and CDR2: SSHAT, FNYEAQ (reference sequence). The DNA of the CDR3 is TGTGCTAGCAGCTCTACTAGCGGGGGACAAGAGACCCAGTACTTC. Encoded protein: CASSSTSGGQETQYF.

V is TRBV4-1 and J is TRBJ1-2; 9 bases fit TRBD1. V dropped 8 bases and J dropped 5; count of bases not matched to a gene: 9. The CDR3 extends over 14 amino acids. Germline V gene data show CDR1 as MGHRA and CDR2 as YSYEKL. CDR3 nucleotide sequence: TGCGCCAGCTCGTGGACAGGGGAGATGTATGGCTACACCTTC. It translates to CASSWTGEMYGYTF.

The chain uses TRBV2 and TRBJ2-7; 7 bases map to TRBD1. J gave up 2 bases and V 2 bases, and 3 bases lay outside the gene matches. The germline gives CDR1 SNHLY, CDR2 FYNNEI. The CDR3 consists of 14 residues. The CDR3 DNA reads as TGTGCCAGCAGTGAATTGGGACAGCCCTACGAGCAGTACTTC. Translation: CASSELGQPYEQYF.

The chain is built from TRBV6-5 and TRBJ2-7, with D tentatively TRBD2 (6 bases). Per germline, CDR1 MNHEY and CDR2 SVGAGI. CDR3 length: 14 residues. Trimming left V 4 bases short and J 3 bases short, with 13 bases between. The CDR3 loop is CASSSGFGSYEQYF. In DNA form, the CDR3 reads TGTGCCAGCAGTTCTGGGTTCGGGAGCTACGAGCAGTACTTC.

The rearrangement joins TRBV30 to TRBJ1-2, with D hard to call. The CDR3 length is 14 residues. Germline V gene data show CDR1 as GTSNPN and CDR2 as SVGIG (reference sequence). V was trimmed by 7 bases and J by 4 bases, leaving 19 bases between them. CDR3: CALRSGSRVYGYTF. The DNA for the CDR3 is TGTGCCTTGAGATCGGGGTCTCGGGTCTATGGCTACACCTTC. Using reference TRBV30 and TRBJ1-2 for the parts outside the CDR3, the full variable domain is SQTIHQWPATLVQPVGSPLSLECTVEGTSNPNLYWYRQAAGRGLQLLFYSVGIGQISSEVPQNLSASRPQDRQFILSSKKLLLSDSGFYLCALRSGSRVYGYTFGSGTRLTVV.

The V and J genes are TRBV5-1 and TRBJ2-7; D perhaps matches TRBD1 (5 bases). CDR1 and CDR2 (germline): SGHRS, YFSETQ. Between the trimmed V and J ends, which lost 3 bases and 3 bases, there was a span of 7 bases. The CDR3 length is 12 residues. CDR3 in DNA: TGCGCCAGCAGCTCAACAGGCTACGAGCAGTACTTC. Protein: CASSSTGYEQYF.

The rearrangement links TRBV27 to TRBJ1-3; D uncertain. The CDR3 is 15 amino acids. V gave up 1 base and J gave up 0 bases, with 7 bases separating them. Germline assignment: CDR1 MNHEY and CDR2 SMNVEV (reference sequence). The CDR3 coding sequence is TGTGCCAGCAGTTTATTTTTTAGCTCTGGAAACACCATATATTTT. Translating it yields CASSLFFSSGNTIYF.

The rearrangement joins TRBV5-4 to TRBJ1-1, with 7 bases identical to TRBD1. Germline CDR1 SGHNT, CDR2 YYREEE (reference sequence). With V trimmed by 4 bases and J by 10 bases, 16 bases remained unmatched. There are 15 residues in the CDR3. CDR3 protein: CASSLDQVDRAGAFF. The CDR3, as DNA: TGTGCCAGCAGCCTAGACCAAGTCGACAGGGCTGGAGCTTTCTTT.